This T cell receptor (beta chain) appears in the sequencing data of a study of T-cell memory formation after mild COVID-19. The CDR3 has 16 residues. Trimming left V 2 bases short and J 4 bases short, with 17 bases between. From germline, CDR1 is SGHTA and CDR2 FQGTGA. TCRdb recomputed calls from the 5' RACE reads with MiXCR, one row per CDR3 protein. The data show about 430,000 distinct CDR3 sequences, with 18% seen just once and 20% to 25% held by the top ten. The TCR originated in a man between 18 and 29 years old who had mild COVID-19 (a few samples of this study predate the infection). Cell type and time point are not known. This sequence joins TRBV7-3 and TRBJ1-2; tentatively, D is TRBD1 (5 bases). What was sequenced was PBMCs or a T cell subset sorted from them (not recorded which). In DNA form, the CDR3 reads TGTGCCAGCAGCTTATTTCCAGGGCGCCAGGTCTATGGCTACACCTTC. It codes for CASSLFPGRQVYGYTF.